A single sample gave rise to the 15 T cell receptor beta chains below, sequenced in a study of T cells generated in artificial thymic organoids. Semi-nested PCR with reverse primers in the TRAC or TRBC constant regions amplified each chain separately. TCRdb called the 5' RACE reads again in MiXCR, with one record for every CDR3 protein. The data contain fewer than 9,000 distinct CDR3 sequences, around 18% of them singletons. The material sequenced was naive CD8+ T cells from the thymus. Noted subset: CD3+TCRalphabeta+CD8SP T cells; for blood, CD45RO-CCR7+ naive CD8+ T cells. The receptors shown here come from a human donor who gave cord blood stem cells for thymic organoid culture, a cardiac surgery patient who gave postnatal thymus, or a blood donor (not recorded which).

By proportion, this clonotype is medium-sized. The genes are TRBV5-1 and TRBJ2-2; tentatively, D is TRBD1 or TRBD2 (8 bases each). Germline loops: CDR1 SGHRS, CDR2 YFSETQ. V was trimmed by 4 bases and J by 3 bases, leaving 16 bases between them. This CDR3 is built from 16 residues. The CDR3 DNA sequence: TGCGCCAGCAGCAAAGGACAGGGACTAGACACCGGGGAGCTGTTTTTT. Its protein is CASSKGQGLDTGELFF.

Regarding this clonotype: This may stem from a read error, because a much larger clone lies one nucleotide away. The chain couples TRBV21-1 to TRBJ2-3; the listed D gene, TRBD2, was not tested against the DNA. TRBV21-1 is a listed pseudogene. The CDR3 totals 17 residues. DNA for the CDR3: TGTGCCAGCACCAACCGCACTAGCGGGGGTGGAACAGATACGCAGTATTTT. Translation gives CASTNRTSGGGTDTQYF.

J is TRBJ2-5 and V is TRBV6-5; perhaps TRBD1 as D (6 bases). The V gene lost 6 bases and the J gene lost 4 bases, with 18 bases spanning the gap. The CDR3 runs to 15 residues. Germline loops: CDR1 MNHEY, CDR2 SVGAGI. The CDR3 spells CASSMPGPRGETQYF. The CDR3 region has the DNA TGTGCCAGCAGCATGCCGGGACCCAGGGGAGAGACCCAGTACTTC.

A few counts support this clonotype. The rearrangement links TRBV5-4 to TRBJ1-1, with 7 bases matching TRBD1. Trimming cost V 3 bases and J 0 bases; bases outside gene matches: 5. CDR1 SGHNT and CDR2 YYREEE come from the germline V gene (reference sequence). The CDR3 covers 15 residues. The CDR3 nucleotides are TGTGCCAGCAGCTCTTGGGACAGCATGAACACTGAAGCTTTCTTT. This translates into CASSSWDSMNTEAFF.

This clonotype was seen at least ten times. This sequence joins TRBV11-2 and TRBJ2-7; D uncertain. CDR1 is SGHAT, CDR2 FQNNGV, per germline. This CDR3 is built from 13 residues. Between the trimmed V and J ends, which lost 0 bases and 7 bases, there was a span of 10 bases. CDR3 DNA sequence: TGTGCCAGCAGCTTAGAGAGCCTTAAGGAGCAGTACTTC. Its protein is CASSLESLKEQYF.

This clonotype is deemed medium-sized. The CDR3 loop is CSVEGRGLYNEQFF. In DNA form, the CDR3 reads TGCAGCGTTGAAGGCAGGGGCCTCTACAATGAGCAGTTCTTC. V usage is TRBV29-1 and J usage is TRBJ2-1, with a weak D call TRBD1 (6 bases). Germline CDR1 reads SQVTM; CDR2 reads ANQGSEA. The V gene lost 1 base and the J gene lost 3 bases, with 10 bases spanning the gap. The CDR3 is made up of 14 amino acids.

By proportion, this clonotype is medium-sized. The chain combines TRBV12-5 with TRBJ2-1; TRBD2 matches 14 bases. This CDR3 contains 19 residues. CDR1 and CDR2 from the germline V gene are LGHNT and FRNRAP. V dropped 4 bases and J dropped 9; count of bases not matched to a gene: 17. The CDR3 here is CASGSKTSGGAWVSLEQFF. The CDR3 coding sequence is TGTGCTAGTGGTTCCAAGACTAGCGGGGGGGCTTGGGTCTCGCTTGAGCAGTTCTTC.

This clonotype appeared a few times. The rearrangement links TRBV4-1 to TRBJ2-3; D possibly uses TRBD1 or TRBD2 (5 bases each). This CDR3 contains 14 residues. Germline V gene lookup returns CDR1 MGHRA and CDR2 YSYEKL. Trimming left V 4 bases short and J 0 bases short, with 8 bases between. DNA for the CDR3: TGCGCCAGCAGCCCTCGGGACAGCACAGATACGCAGTATTTT. Amino acids: CASSPRDSTDTQYF.

By frequency in the sample, this clonotype is medium-sized. V and J are TRBV27 and TRBJ1-2; no clear D. The CDR3 totals 17 residues. Germline V gene lookup returns CDR1 MNHEY and CDR2 SMNVEV (reference sequence). With 3 bases removed from V and 4 bases from J, the gap between germline ends came to 21 bases. CDR3 region: CASSFVQPNHNFYGYTF. The CDR3 DNA sequence: TGTGCCAGCAGTTTCGTGCAGCCGAACCACAACTTCTATGGCTACACCTTC.

This clonotype has at least ten counts. This chain uses TRBV28 with TRBJ1-1; D might be TRBD1 (5 bases). The V end was cut by 2 bases, the J end by 3 bases, with 10 bases between. The CDR3 loop spans 14 amino acids. Germline CDR1 is MDHEN and CDR2 is SYDVKM. The CDR3 DNA is TGTGCCAGCAGTTTAGGGACGATCTACACTGAAGCTTTCTTT. It codes for CASSLGTIYTEAFF.

Sample share makes this clonotype medium-sized. The rearrangement joins TRBV9 to TRBJ2-3; D possibly uses TRBD1 or TRBD2 (5 bases each). In germline, CDR1 is SGDLS, CDR2 YYNGEE. The CDR3 extends over 15 amino acids. V lost 4 bases and J lost 6, with 18 bases in between. The CDR3 loop is CASSPQDLRGDTQYF. DNA for the CDR3: TGTGCCAGCAGCCCACAGGACCTCCGAGGGGATACGCAGTATTTT.

This clonotype was counted at least ten times. The rearrangement links TRBV29-1 to TRBJ2-7; tentatively, D is TRBD1 (5 bases). The CDR3 has 12 residues. Trimming removed 5 bases at V and 3 bases at J, with 11 bases between. Germline CDR1 is SQVTM and CDR2 is ANQGSEA. The CDR3 loop is CSVFGQGYEQYF. CDR3 DNA sequence: TGCAGCGTTTTCGGGCAGGGCTACGAGCAGTACTTC.

This clonotype occurred a few times. This chain joins TRBV12-3 or TRBV12-4 and TRBJ2-5, with 9 bases identical to TRBD2. Trimming at V came to 6 bases and at J to 5 bases, leaving 13 bases not matched to a gene. There are 16 residues in the CDR3. The CDR3 region is CASSPTGREGDETQYF. CDR3 sequence (DNA): TGTGCCAGCAGCCCGACCGGGCGGGAGGGGGATGAGACCCAGTACTTC.

By share of the sample, this clonotype is medium-sized. The chain links TRBV6-5 to TRBJ1-1; 7 nucleotides align to TRBD1. Trimming removed 6 bases from V and 3 bases from J; junction bases left unmatched: 10. This CDR3 is 15 amino acids long. Germline values: CDR1 MNHEY, CDR2 SVGAGI. The CDR3 DNA follows: TGTGCCAGCAGCCCCGCCAGGGGGATCTACACTGAAGCTTTCTTT. It codes for CASSPARGIYTEAFF.

This clonotype was observed many times. The chain recombines TRBV19 with TRBJ2-3; D might be TRBD1 (6 bases). The V gene lost 7 bases and the J gene lost 4 bases, with 15 bases spanning the gap. The CDR3 runs 14 residues. Germline assignment: CDR1 LNHDA and CDR2 SQIVND (reference sequence). The CDR3 protein is CASNWQGSPDTQYF. CDR3 coding DNA: TGTGCCAGTAATTGGCAGGGGTCACCAGATACGCAGTATTTT.